This T cell receptor beta chain was identified in a study of T cell changes during pregnancy in multiple sclerosis. Sequenced by immunoSEQ multiplex PCR; TCRdb stores in-frame clones only, minus some. The data hold 50,000 to 60,000 clones, with about 90% observed a single time. The CDR3 has 13 amino acids. Germline V gene data show CDR1 as SGHAT and CDR2 as FQNNGV. Trimming cost V 6 bases and J 3 bases; bases outside gene matches: 5. V usage is TRBV11-2 and J usage is TRBJ2-7; 7 nucleotides match TRBD1. The clonotype comes from a female donor in good health, enrolled as a control in a pregnancy study. Sequenced material: CD4+ T cells from peripheral blood mononuclear cells, taken after pregnancy. CDR3 region: CASRRGPDYEQYF. As DNA, the CDR3 is TGTGCCAGCAGGAGGGGGCCCGACTACGAGCAGTACTTC.